This entry lists 5 T cell receptor beta chains sequenced from one sample in a study of CD8 T cells in ankylosing spondylitis. TCRdb re-called the 5' RACE reads with MiXCR, one entry per CDR3 protein. The top ten hold about a third of the sample, which has under 300,000 distinct CDR3 sequences, roughly 18% seen once. The sample taken for sequencing was blood, either unsorted or a sorted T cell fraction (not recorded which). These receptors were collected from a male donor with ankylosing spondylitis or in good health (not recorded which).

The genes are TRBV7-9 and TRBJ1-4, with D uncertain. This CDR3 has 16 amino acids. CDR1 and CDR2 from the germline V gene are SEHNR and FQNEAQ (reference sequence). V lost 4 bases to trimming and J lost 7 bases, with 19 bases between them. In nucleotides, the CDR3 is TGTGCCAGCAGCTCATGGACTGTGCTCGCGGGTGAAAAACTGTTTTTT. It encodes CASSSWTVLAGEKLFF.

This clonotype was picked up a small number of times. The CDR3 coding sequence is TGTGCCACCAACGACCGGGACAGCGTATACGAGCAGTACTTC. Translated: CATNDRDSVYEQYF. The chain has TRBV10-3 and TRBJ2-7; 7 bases line up with TRBD1. Trimming cost V 10 bases and J 4 bases; bases outside gene matches: 13. The CDR3 sequence is 14 residues long. Per the germline V gene, CDR1 is ENHRY and CDR2 is SYGVKD.

Details on this clonotype: A much larger clone sits a single nucleotide away, making a read error possible. This chain joins TRBV3-1 and TRBJ2-3; possible D gene TRBD1, 5 bases. The length of the CDR3 is 13 residues. V was pared by 6 bases and J by 7 bases, with 14 bases between. The germline gives CDR1 LGHDT, CDR2 YNNKEL (reference sequence). Here the CDR3 reads CASSLDSPHTQYF. The CDR3 DNA reads as TGTGCCAGCAGTTTAGACAGCCCACATACGCAGTATTTT.

V usage is TRBV27 and J usage is TRBJ2-7; tentatively, D is TRBD1 or TRBD2 (5 bases each). The CDR3 totals 14 residues. V lost 3 bases and J lost 2, with 11 bases in between. The germline CDR1 and CDR2 sequences are MNHEY and SMNVEV (reference sequence). This CDR3 is CASSLFRDPYEQYF. The CDR3 DNA sequence: TGTGCCAGCAGTTTGTTCAGGGACCCCTACGAGCAGTACTTC.

This clonotype appeared a few times. J is TRBJ2-7 and V is TRBV29-1; D might be TRBD1 or TRBD2, each matching 5 bases. The CDR3 covers 15 residues. Deletions cut 5 bases from V and 0 bases from J, with 17 bases between. Looked up from germline, CDR1 is SQVTM and CDR2 is ANQGSEA. CDR3 amino acids: CSVQGEGLSSYEQYF. CDR3 in DNA: TGCAGCGTTCAAGGGGAAGGACTGAGCTCCTACGAGCAGTACTTC.